This T cell receptor (beta chain) was sequenced during a study of shared clonotypes between healthy human individuals. Study findings and constraints: Despite large depth, rarefaction showed incomplete sorted-subset sequencing. With several donors compared, about 5% of naive CD4 clonotypes were shared. Few donors restricted represented genetic and exposure-history diversity.

About 33,000 T cell genomes (around 200 ng DNA) went into each sorted-subset replicate. Profiling relied on immunoSEQ multiplex PCR, and the TCRdb table lists in-frame clones only, not all of them. This sample has under 1 million clones, with about 96% found just once. Germline V gives CDR1 SGDLS, CDR2 YYNGEE. The germline V and J ends were trimmed by 3 bases and 8 bases, with 5 bases remaining between them. This CDR3 region has 10 residues. Naive CD8 cells lacked CD45RO, underwent positive selection for CCR7 and left out terminally differentiated effector memory CD45RA+ cells. This clone was counted a few times. Its specificity is not known. Distinct nucleotide sequences in the sample also encode this CDR3.

This receptor was obtained from a man aged 25-45 years in good health. The chain joins TRBV9 to TRBJ1-2; D ambiguous. The sequencing sample was made of naive CD8+ T cells sorted from blood. The CDR3 nucleotides are TGTGCCAGCAGCGGCCCCGGCTACACCTTC. This codes for CASSGPGYTF.